The rows below give T cell receptor beta chains drawn from one sample of a study of technical replicates of blood from several donors. Some clones are missing from TCRdb's copy, which holds only in-frame ones; the method was immunoSEQ multiplex PCR. The sample lists 58,000 or so clones; about 86% were seen once. The sample was PBMCs. The source of these receptors is a human donor in good health. Some clones in this sample may be carry-over from other donors' samples. CDR3s include the opening cysteine and the closing phenylalanine or tryptophan. The order of the fields is V gene, J gene, CDR3 protein.

v_call: TRBV2
j_call: TRBJ2-5
cdr3_aa: CASTRMSSGQETQYF

v_call: TRBV6-5
j_call: TRBJ1-1
cdr3_aa: CASSYALTGKRTEAFF

v_call: TRBV7-9
j_call: TRBJ1-2
cdr3_aa: CASSLGGKGYTF

v_call: TRBV9
j_call: TRBJ2-5
cdr3_aa: CASSVMASGDQETQYF

v_call: TRBV11-2
j_call: TRBJ1-5
cdr3_aa: CASSRTGGRQPQHF

v_call: TRBV6-5
j_call: TRBJ2-4
cdr3_aa: CASSQRRGGIQYF

v_call: TRBV6-6
j_call: TRBJ2-7
cdr3_aa: CASSYSSGTGGGEQYF

v_call: TRBV7-8
j_call: TRBJ1-5
cdr3_aa: CASSLHSSNQPQHF

v_call: TRBV5-6
j_call: TRBJ1-2
cdr3_aa: CASSLATGWARGYTF

v_call: TRBV2
j_call: TRBJ1-6
cdr3_aa: CASSRDRLNSPLHF

v_call: TRBV7-2
j_call: TRBJ1-2
cdr3_aa: CASSFLSAFYGYTF

v_call: TRBV25-1
j_call: TRBJ1-5
cdr3_aa: CASSGGAKEGQPQHF

v_call: TRBV6-5
j_call: TRBJ1-6
cdr3_aa: CASGADHNSPLHF

v_call: TRBV10-3
j_call: TRBJ2-5
cdr3_aa: CAISETSGSLETQYF

v_call: TRBV29-1
j_call: TRBJ2-7
cdr3_aa: CSSPGQGIVSTYEQYF